This T cell receptor beta chain was recovered during a study of shared clonotypes between healthy human individuals. Study results and caveats: Clonotypes shared by all four donors outscored non-shared clonotypes in generation probability. Naive subsets generally had larger estimated richness than memory subsets. Few donors limited the genetic and exposure-history diversity represented.

Positively selected for CCR7, the CD45RO-negative cells used as naive CD8 cells excluded terminally differentiated effector memory CD45RA+ cells. Each donor was a Caucasian adult residing in Nashville, Tennessee. Germline V lookup: CDR1 MNHNS, CDR2 SASEGT. With 5 bases removed from V and 5 bases from J, the gap between germline ends came to 19 bases. This CDR3 contains 15 residues. Sequencing was performed with immunoSEQ multiplex PCR; in TCRdb, only in-frame clones are kept and a portion is missing. The sample yields roughly 2 million clones, about 95% seen once. Comments on this clone: Its target is unknown.

This clonotype was obtained from a man younger than 35 in good health. Sequencing used naive CD8+ T cells sorted from blood. The rearrangement uses TRBV6-1 and TRBJ2-7; tentative D call: TRBD2 (5 bases). The CDR3 protein is CASSPNVMEDDEQYF. Here the CDR3 DNA reads TGTGCCAGCAGTCCCAACGTAATGGAGGACGACGAGCAGTACTTC.